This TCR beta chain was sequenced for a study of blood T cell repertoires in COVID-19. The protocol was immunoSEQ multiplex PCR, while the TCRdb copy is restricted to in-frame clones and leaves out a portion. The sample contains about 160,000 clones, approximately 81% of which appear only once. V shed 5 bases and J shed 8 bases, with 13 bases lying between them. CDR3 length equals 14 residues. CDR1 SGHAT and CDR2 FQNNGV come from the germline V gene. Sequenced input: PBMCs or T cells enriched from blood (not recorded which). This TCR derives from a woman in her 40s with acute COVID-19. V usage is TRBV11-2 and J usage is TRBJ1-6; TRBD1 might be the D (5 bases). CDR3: CASSLGTFYSPLHF. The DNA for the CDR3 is TGTGCCAGCAGCCTAGGGACTTTCTATTCACCCCTCCACTTT.